This TCR beta chain was retrieved from a study of cytomegalovirus exposure and HLA in healthy donors (dated by TCRdb to 2016 to 2017). Background on the whole study: According to an earlier analysis of 587 of the donors, about 170 million T cells yielded roughly 110 million unique TCR beta sequences and less than 300 Gb of sequence data. An early release that covered around 590 HLA-typed donors contained about 290 gigabases of sequencing data and 85 million to 100 million unique TCR sequences. Of the roughly 410 genotyped donors, approximately 80% were placed in the genetic ancestry cluster associated with self-reported Caucasian donors. The study was designed to test whether signatures of past pathogen exposure could be identified by cataloging public T cell receptors. The study profiled the T cell repertoires of more than 500 subjects by immunosequencing and related them to cytomegalovirus serostatus. A separate validation cohort of over a hundred different subjects was used in addition to the 666-subject first cohort. The study combined high-throughput TCR immunosequencing, statistical association of individual TCRs with disease status, and machine learning to predict cytomegalovirus infection status. To study patterns of TCR occurrence, a later analysis re-analyzed previously published TCR beta repertoires from just over 650 donors and added high-resolution HLA genotyping. Rather than drawing on any new phenotypic data, the later analysis identified candidate immune exposures from TCR beta sequences and the way those sequences occurred across donors. An earlier analysis of roughly 600 of the donors used high-throughput TCR beta sequencing to judge whether each TCR beta V gene segment behaved as functional or pseudogenic. Alongside the repertoire data, information on donor age, sex, ethnicity and CMV serostatus was compiled. Genome-wide SNP genotypes for about three fifths of the roughly 670 donors were used in a later genetic analysis, which treated that subset as a discovery cohort. All discovery cohort repertoires had been generated using a single sequencing platform. Class I and class II HLA loci were covered by the typing at four-digit resolution. The number of donors typed differed by locus, with roughly 629-640 for A, B, C, DRB1 and DQB1, approximately 500 for DQA1, over 600 for DPA1, and around 450 for DPB1. A few DR-DQ haplotypes were handled as single units for association and clustering because linkage in the cohort was strong. On average, approximately 250,000 unique TCR beta nucleotide sequences were sequenced per donor among a few hundred genotyped donors of the cohort, with roughly 18% of those sequences being non-productive. Points the paper makes about the study in general: Assigning TCR associations to individual alleles was difficult when HLA alleles, especially DR and DQ, strongly co-occurred. A few of the identified cytomegalovirus-associated TCR beta chains were confirmed in vitro to be specific for cytomegalovirus antigens. An association between a missense DCLRE1C variant and V-gene and J-gene trimming of TCR beta chains was found in a later genetic analysis and replicated in an independent cohort. In an earlier analysis of approximately 600 of the donors, most TCR beta V segments were observed in productive rearrangements about 90% or about 30% of the time, broadly matching IMGT annotations. Most TCR sequences were seen in very few donors, while some public TCRs were found in many individuals. The authors suggested that the approach could potentially be generalized to other disease states and immunological phenotypes. In a later analysis, most CMV-associated TCR beta chains were found to appear HLA-restricted, with HLA associations seemingly driven largely by CMV exposure. The sequencing pipeline was judged likely to have produced a cluster of highly shared sequence variants as a technical artifact. At a false discovery rate of 0.05, a later analysis linked under 20,000 TCR beta sequences to specific HLA alleles. A further reported finding was that TCR beta sequences accurately predicted the HLA-A and HLA-B alleles for most subjects in the first cohort. Sequencing depth was assumed to be roughly uniform across donors in the presence/absence analyses, though that assumption may not hold. A later analysis found that TCR association rates varied across HLA loci, with DRB1 alleles showing the most associated TCRs and HLA-C alleles the fewest. A later analysis reported that several top co-occurrence clusters appeared linked to parvovirus B19, influenza, CMV and Epstein-Barr virus. Only TCR beta chains were sequenced in this cohort, and the absence of alpha or paired-chain data limited detectable features. Linkage disequilibrium might explain the correlated functional status among segregating V segments, but an unknown experimental factor could not be excluded. Because HLA typing was missing for some donors at each locus, association tests included only the typed subset. Some IMGT-functional V segments, including TRBV6-2 and TRBV6-3, could not be distinguished by the 87-base-pair reads and were therefore excluded. The earlier analysis of fewer than 750 of the donors excluded some 15 rarely observed V segments, including chromosome 9 orphons, because counts were too low. The classifier was reported to diagnose cytomegalovirus status with high specificity and sensitivity in both the original cohort and the validation cohort. In a later genetic analysis, fewer N-insertions in productive TCRs were reported among donors in an Asian-associated ancestry cluster than the approximately 670-donor mean. Immune exposure information for the cohort was limited to CMV serostatus. The study listed 164 TCR beta chains as associated with cytomegalovirus. A later analysis found that HLA-associated TCR beta chains were more clonally expanded and had lower generation probabilities than equally common non-associated chains.

The cohort was made up of 666 healthy bone marrow donors. Cohort members were all nominally healthy when sampled, although unrecorded immune exposures were likely present. The donor was CMV seronegative and was included in the group of around 320 seronegative cohort members. Every donor gave a peripheral blood sample, and the peripheral blood mononuclear cells from that sample were used for TCR beta sequencing. Genomic DNA was extracted from the blood cell samples with the Qiagen DNeasy Blood Extraction Kit. With regard to this clone: Its target antigen remains unknown. Qualities for individual bases were not recorded, and no much larger clone is one base off.

The library was obtained by the immunoSEQ multiplex PCR assay. For the multiplex PCR, a mixture combining 60 forward primers for TCR Vbeta segments and 13 reverse primers for TCR Jbeta segments was used. Amplification of the CDR3 region of rearranged TCR beta genes was performed with a multiplex PCR assay on genomic DNA. The Illumina HiSeq System was used to sequence the amplified TCR beta libraries as 87-base-pair reads. The paper's processing steps were these. A later analysis counted approximately 76 million unique TCR beta chains across the 650 to 800 repertoires, and 10 million to 11 million of these chains were shared by at least two donors. Raw reads were error-corrected and collapsed into unique sequences with a nearest-neighbor algorithm that merged closely related sequences to remove PCR and sequencing errors. V, D and J gene segments were assigned by aligning CDR3 sequences to IMGT reference sequences. For a sequence to be retained, a match of at least six nucleotides was required to both a V gene segment and a J gene segment. A rearrangement was called productive if the CDR3 had no stop codons and remained in frame with V and J, and every other rearrangement was called non-productive. CDR3 was defined by IMGT convention, running from the second conserved V-encoded cysteine to the conserved J-encoded phenylalanine. In an earlier analysis of 500 to 650 of the donors, sequences lacking an unambiguous match to a single V gene segment were excluded. In an earlier analysis of some 590 of the donors, a V segment was called functional when productive rearrangements were above 56.7%, and segregating when the standard deviation between donors exceeded 5%. A statistical classification framework was developed to diagnose cytomegalovirus status using the catalog of TCR beta chain sequences. In a later analysis, V and J genes were assigned by comparing TCR nucleotide sequences against IMGT/GENE-DB human TR gene sequences. In a later analysis, CDR3 sequences and most-parsimonious VDJ recombination scenarios were assigned using the TCRdist pipeline. A later analysis defined each TCR beta chain by its CDR3 amino acid sequence plus V-gene family, and excluded reads lacking a unique V-gene family. As a way to deal with suspected cross-contamination and a sequencing artifact, a later analysis dropped nearly 600 nucleotide sequences that were highly shared and had low generation probability. In a later analysis, a clonal expansion index for each public chain was calculated from normalized within-repertoire ranks of inferred template counts. Generation probabilities in a later analysis came from a VDJ recombination model fitted to out-of-frame rearrangements, and those results were checked against IGoR. A later analysis scored TCR-TCR, TCR-HLA and TCR-CMV co-occurrence with hypergeometric tests, applying a repertoire-size bias correction to TCR pairs. False discovery rates were estimated in a later analysis by permuting HLA or CMV assignments 20 times. In a later analysis, co-occurring TCRs were grouped using DBSCAN, with TCRdist sequence similarity added in when clustering inside HLA-allele-positive subsets. Co-occurrence clustering excluded repertoires with fewer than 30,000 or more than 120,000 public chains, plus five with anomalous nucleotide sharing. In its TCRdb copy, this immuneACCESS table keeps in-frame sequences only and misses some clones. Where compared with another copy, unresolved V genes explain less than half of these, and the others have no known cause. V and J calls and clone size follow that table, whereas D and trimming were derived from the DNA. The sample table contains 85,000 to 120,000 clones; only one count was recorded for over 65% of them. The top ten clones comprise 2.5% to 3% of the sample.

V ends up 6 bases short and J 7 bases short, with an unmatched junction base count of 18. Measured from the cysteine to the phenylalanine, the CDR3 is 18 residues long. Left in the record is the CDR3 DNA by itself, 54 bases read in frame from the first base. CDR1 and CDR2 are drawn from the germline V gene: SNHLY, FYNNEI. Sequencing was done on a sample of PBMCs. The chain is made from TRBV2 and TRBJ2-1; 10 middle bases align to TRBD2. This receptor was identified in a man in his forties in good health and CMV-seronegative. The sequence in DNA is TGTGCCAGCAGAGTGGGGTGGCTAGCGGGGGCCGCGTCGAATGAGCAGTTCTTC. It encodes CASRVGWLAGAASNEQFF.